Given below is one T cell receptor beta chain in context. Its antigen is undetermined. Using a J-beta primer mix together with a sample-barcoded 5' primer, a second PCR was run for roughly 7 to 12 cycles. TCRdb re-called the 5' RACE reads through MiXCR, storing one row per CDR3 protein. The sample lists about a million distinct CDR3 sequences, around 54% occurring once. The data stem from a study of blood T cells in healthy people across ages. General study points: Versus aged donors, long-lived donors had higher diversity and more naive CD4+ cells. TCR beta diversity correlated strongly with naive T cell percentage.

Material: blood. This TCR came from an older woman in good health.

CDR3 coding DNA: TGTGCCAGCAGCTACCCCCTAGGGGTAGCGGGCAACTCCTACGAGCAGTACTTC. Its translation: CASSYPLGVAGNSYEQYF. V gene TRBV7-9 combines with J gene TRBJ2-7, with 7 bases aligning to TRBD2. CDR1 and CDR2 (germline): SEHNR, FQNEAQ (reference sequence). The CDR3 contains 18 residues. J was trimmed by 0 bases and V by 4 bases; bases with no gene match: 15.